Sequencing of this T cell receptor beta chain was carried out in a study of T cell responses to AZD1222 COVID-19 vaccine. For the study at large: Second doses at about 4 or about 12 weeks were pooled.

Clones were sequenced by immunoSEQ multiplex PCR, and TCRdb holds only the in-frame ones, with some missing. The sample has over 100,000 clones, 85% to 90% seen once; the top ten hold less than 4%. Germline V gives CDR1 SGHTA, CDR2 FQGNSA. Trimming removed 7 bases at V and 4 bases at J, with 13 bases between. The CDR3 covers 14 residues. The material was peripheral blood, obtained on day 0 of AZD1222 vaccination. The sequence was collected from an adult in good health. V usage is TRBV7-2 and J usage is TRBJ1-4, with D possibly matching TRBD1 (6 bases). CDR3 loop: CASTSGQLNEKLFF. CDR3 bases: TGTGCCAGCACCTCAGGACAGCTTAATGAAAAACTGTTTTTT.